This T cell receptor (beta chain) comes out of a study of blood T cell repertoires in COVID-19. Seattle patient enrollment occurred during active infection, with longitudinal follow-up thereafter. The repertoire was sequenced with immunoSEQ multiplex PCR; TCRdb's copy has only in-frame clones and lacks some. The sample lists 30,000 to 35,000 clones, roughly 88% seen once, with roughly 7.9% in the top ten. The clonotype comes from a man in his 60s with COVID-19, enrolled during active disease. The material sequenced was peripheral blood.

CDR3 DNA sequence: TGTGCCAGCAGCGCCCCCACGGACCCACGGGGCAATGAGCAGTTCTTC. This sequence encodes CASSAPTDPRGNEQFF. V usage is TRBV5-4 and J usage is TRBJ2-1; weak D call: TRBD2 (5 bases). Germline values: CDR1 SGHNT, CDR2 YYREEE (reference sequence). This CDR3 contains 16 residues. Trimming removed 4 bases from V and 6 bases from J, with 20 bases in between.